This TCR beta chain was sequenced during a study of shared clonotypes between healthy human individuals. Study as a whole: Per donor, CD8 memory used one plate, CD8 naive used two, CD4 memory used three and CD4 naive used three.

In the authors' workflow: ImmunoSEQ output held junction-only sequences without quality scores, so filtering differed. Sequencing used immunoSEQ multiplex PCR; TCRdb keeps in-frame clones, though not all of them. V and J calls and clone size come straight from that table; D and trimming were deduced from the DNA. Counted here are about 2.1 million clones, about 93% occurring once; the ten biggest clones make up over 1.5%. Naive-designated CD8 cells lacked CD45RO, were positively enriched for CCR7, and omitted terminally differentiated effector memory CD45RA+ cells. The germline gives CDR1 PRHDT, CDR2 FYEKMQ (reference sequence). The CDR3 has 14 amino acids. Between the trimmed V and J ends, which lost 4 bases and 1 base, there was a span of 10 bases.

The sample consisted of naive CD8+ T cells from PBMCs. This receptor was obtained from a man between 18 and 35 years old in good health. Some clones in this sample may be carry-over from other donors' samples. J is TRBJ2-5 and V is TRBV13; D is perhaps TRBD1 (6 bases). The CDR3 DNA reads TGTGCCAGCAGCTCGGACAGAGTCCAAGAGACCCAGTACTTC. Translated: CASSSDRVQETQYF.